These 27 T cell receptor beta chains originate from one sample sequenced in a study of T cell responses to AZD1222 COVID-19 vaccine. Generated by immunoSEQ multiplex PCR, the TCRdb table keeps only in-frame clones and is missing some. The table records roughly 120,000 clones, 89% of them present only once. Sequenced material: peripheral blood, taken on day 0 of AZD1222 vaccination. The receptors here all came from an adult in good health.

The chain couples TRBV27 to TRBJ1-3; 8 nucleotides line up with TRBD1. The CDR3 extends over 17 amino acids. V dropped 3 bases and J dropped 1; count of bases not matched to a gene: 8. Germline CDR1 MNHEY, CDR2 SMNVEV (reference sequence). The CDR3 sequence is CASSFPGQGRSGNTIYF. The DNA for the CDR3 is TGTGCCAGCAGTTTCCCCGGACAGGGCCGATCTGGAAACACCATATATTTT.

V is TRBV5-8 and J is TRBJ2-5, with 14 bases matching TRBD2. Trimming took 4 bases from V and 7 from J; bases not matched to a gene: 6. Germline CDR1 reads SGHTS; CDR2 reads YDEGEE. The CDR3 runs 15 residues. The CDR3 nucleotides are TGTGCCAGCAGCGCCGGACTAGCGGGGGGCGGGACCCAGTACTTC. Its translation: CASSAGLAGGGTQYF. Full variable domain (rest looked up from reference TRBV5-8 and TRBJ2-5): EAGVTQSPTHLIKTRGQQATLRCSPISGHTSVYWYQQALGLGLQFLLWYDEGEERNRGNFPPRFSGRQFPNYSSELNVNALELEDSALYLCASSAGLAGGGTQYFGPGTRLLVL.

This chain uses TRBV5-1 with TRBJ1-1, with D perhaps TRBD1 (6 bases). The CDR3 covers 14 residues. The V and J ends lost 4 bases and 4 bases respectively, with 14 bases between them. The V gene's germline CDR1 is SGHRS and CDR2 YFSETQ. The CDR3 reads CASSPGTYGTEAFF. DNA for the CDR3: TGCGCCAGCAGCCCAGGGACATACGGCACTGAAGCTTTCTTT.

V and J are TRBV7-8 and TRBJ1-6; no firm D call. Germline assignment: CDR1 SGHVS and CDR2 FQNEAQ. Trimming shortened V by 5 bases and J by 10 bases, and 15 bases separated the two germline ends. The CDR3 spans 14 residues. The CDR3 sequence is CASSLGGFHSPLHF. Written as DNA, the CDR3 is TGTGCCAGCAGCCTAGGAGGGTTCCACTCACCCCTCCACTTT.

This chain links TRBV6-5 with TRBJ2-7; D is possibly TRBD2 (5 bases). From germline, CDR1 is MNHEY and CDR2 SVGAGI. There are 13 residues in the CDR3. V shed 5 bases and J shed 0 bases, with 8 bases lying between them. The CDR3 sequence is CASSPGNSYEQYF. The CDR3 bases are TGTGCCAGCAGTCCGGGGAACTCCTACGAGCAGTACTTC.

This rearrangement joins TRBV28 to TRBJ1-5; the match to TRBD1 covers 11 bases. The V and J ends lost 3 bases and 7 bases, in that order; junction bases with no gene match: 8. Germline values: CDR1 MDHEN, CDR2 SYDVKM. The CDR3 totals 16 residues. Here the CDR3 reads CASSFWTGGAWQPQHF. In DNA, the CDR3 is TGTGCCAGCAGTTTTTGGACAGGGGGCGCTTGGCAGCCCCAGCATTTT.

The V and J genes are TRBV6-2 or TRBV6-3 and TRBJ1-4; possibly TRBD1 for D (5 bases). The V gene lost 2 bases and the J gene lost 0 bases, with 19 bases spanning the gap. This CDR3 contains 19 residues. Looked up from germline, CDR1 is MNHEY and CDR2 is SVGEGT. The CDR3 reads CASSYTPGLGGATNEKLFF. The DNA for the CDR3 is TGTGCCAGCAGTTACACTCCCGGACTGGGGGGAGCAACTAATGAAAAACTGTTTTTT.

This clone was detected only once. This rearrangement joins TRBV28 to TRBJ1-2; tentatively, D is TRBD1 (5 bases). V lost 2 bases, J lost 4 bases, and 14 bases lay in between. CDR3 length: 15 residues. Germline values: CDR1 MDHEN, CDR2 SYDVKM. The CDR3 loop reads CASSLGGTVAYGYTF. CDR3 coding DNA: TGTGCCAGCAGTTTAGGGGGGACCGTCGCCTATGGCTACACCTTC.

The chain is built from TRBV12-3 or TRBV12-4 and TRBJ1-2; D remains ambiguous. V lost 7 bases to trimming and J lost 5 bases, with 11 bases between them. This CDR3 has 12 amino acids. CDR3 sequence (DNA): TGTGCCAGCACCGCCCAGCAGTATGGCTACACCTTC. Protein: CASTAQQYGYTF.

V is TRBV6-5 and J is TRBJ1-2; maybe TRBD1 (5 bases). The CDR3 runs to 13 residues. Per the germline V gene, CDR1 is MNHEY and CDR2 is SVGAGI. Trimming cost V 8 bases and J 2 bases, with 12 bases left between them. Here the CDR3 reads CASLPRGNYGYTF. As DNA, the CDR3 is TGTGCCAGCCTCCCGAGGGGAAACTATGGCTACACCTTC.

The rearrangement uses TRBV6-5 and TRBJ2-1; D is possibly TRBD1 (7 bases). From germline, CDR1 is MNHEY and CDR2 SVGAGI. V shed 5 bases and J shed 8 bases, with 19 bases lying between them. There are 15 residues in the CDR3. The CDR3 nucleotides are TGTGCCAGCAGTCTCCACCTAGACAGGGACTATGAGCAGTTCTTC. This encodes CASSLHLDRDYEQFF.

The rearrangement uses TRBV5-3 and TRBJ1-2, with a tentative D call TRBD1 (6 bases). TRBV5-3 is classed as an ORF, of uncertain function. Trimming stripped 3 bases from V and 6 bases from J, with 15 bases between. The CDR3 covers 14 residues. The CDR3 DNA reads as TGTGCCAGAAGCTGGTGGACAGTTGAGGATGGCTACACCTTC. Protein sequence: CARSWWTVEDGYTF.

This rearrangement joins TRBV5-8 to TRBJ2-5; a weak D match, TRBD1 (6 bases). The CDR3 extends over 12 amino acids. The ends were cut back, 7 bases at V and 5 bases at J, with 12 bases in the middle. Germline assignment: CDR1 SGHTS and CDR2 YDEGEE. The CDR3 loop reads CASRQDGETQYF. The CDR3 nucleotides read TGTGCCAGCCGACAGGACGGGGAGACCCAGTACTTC.

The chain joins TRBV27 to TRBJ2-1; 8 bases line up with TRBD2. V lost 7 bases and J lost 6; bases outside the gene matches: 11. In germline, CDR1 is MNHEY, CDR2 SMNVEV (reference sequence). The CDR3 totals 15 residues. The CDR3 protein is CASTSSGGIANEQFF. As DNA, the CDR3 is TGTGCCAGCACCTCAAGCGGGGGTATAGCCAATGAGCAGTTCTTC.

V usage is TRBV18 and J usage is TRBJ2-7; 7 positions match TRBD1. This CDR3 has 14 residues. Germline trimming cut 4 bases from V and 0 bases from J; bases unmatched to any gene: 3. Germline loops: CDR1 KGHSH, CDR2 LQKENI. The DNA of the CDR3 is TGTGCCAGCTCACGGACAGGAGCCTCCTACGAGCAGTACTTC. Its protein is CASSRTGASYEQYF.

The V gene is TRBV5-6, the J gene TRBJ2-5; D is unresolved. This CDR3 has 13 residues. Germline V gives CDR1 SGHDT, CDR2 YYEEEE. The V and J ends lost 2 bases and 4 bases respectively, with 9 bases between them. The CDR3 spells CASSLYRGETQYF. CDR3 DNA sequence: TGTGCCAGCAGCTTATACAGAGGAGAGACCCAGTACTTC.

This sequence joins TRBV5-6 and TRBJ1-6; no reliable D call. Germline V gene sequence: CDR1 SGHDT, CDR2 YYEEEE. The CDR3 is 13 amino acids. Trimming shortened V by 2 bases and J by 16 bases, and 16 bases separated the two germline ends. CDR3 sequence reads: CASSFAGRVGLHF. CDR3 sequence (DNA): TGTGCCAGCAGCTTCGCGGGTAGAGTTGGGCTCCACTTT.

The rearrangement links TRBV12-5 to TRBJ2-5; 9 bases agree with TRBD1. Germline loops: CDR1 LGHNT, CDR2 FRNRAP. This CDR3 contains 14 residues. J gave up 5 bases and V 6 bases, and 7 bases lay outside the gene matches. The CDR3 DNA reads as TGTGCTAGTGGCCCCGGGACAGGGTTGGAGACCCAGTACTTC. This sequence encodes CASGPGTGLETQYF. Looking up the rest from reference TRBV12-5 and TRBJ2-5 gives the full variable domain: DARVTQTPRHKVTEMGQEVTMRCQPILGHNTVFWYRQTMMQGLELLAYFRNRAPLDDSGMPKDRFSAEMPDATLATLKIQPSEPRDSAVYFCASGPGTGLETQYFGPGTRLLVL.

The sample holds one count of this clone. As DNA, the CDR3 is TGTGCCACCAGCAGGCTCACAGGGTCAACTAATGAAAAACTGTTTTTT. Protein: CATSRLTGSTNEKLFF. This sequence joins TRBV15 and TRBJ1-4, with D maybe TRBD1 (6 bases). V gave up 3 bases and J gave up 0 bases, with 11 bases separating them. This CDR3 contains 16 residues. Germline V lookup: CDR1 LNHNV, CDR2 YYDKDF (reference sequence).

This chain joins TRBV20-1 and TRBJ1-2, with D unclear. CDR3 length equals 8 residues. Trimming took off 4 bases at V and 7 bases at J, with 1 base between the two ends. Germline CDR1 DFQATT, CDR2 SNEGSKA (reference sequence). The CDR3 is CSATGYTF. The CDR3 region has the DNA TGCAGTGCTACTGGCTACACCTTC.

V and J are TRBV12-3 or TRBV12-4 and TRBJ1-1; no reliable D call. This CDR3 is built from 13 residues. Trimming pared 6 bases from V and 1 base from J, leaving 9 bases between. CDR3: CASSAQWNTEAFF. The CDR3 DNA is TGTGCCAGCAGCGCCCAGTGGAACACTGAAGCTTTCTTT.

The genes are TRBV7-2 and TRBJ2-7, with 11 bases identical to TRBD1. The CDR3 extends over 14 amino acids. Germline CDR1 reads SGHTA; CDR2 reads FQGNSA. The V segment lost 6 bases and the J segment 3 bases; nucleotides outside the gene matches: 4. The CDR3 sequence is CASSSGTGGYEQYF. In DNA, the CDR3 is TGTGCCAGCAGTTCCGGGACAGGGGGCTACGAGCAGTACTTC.

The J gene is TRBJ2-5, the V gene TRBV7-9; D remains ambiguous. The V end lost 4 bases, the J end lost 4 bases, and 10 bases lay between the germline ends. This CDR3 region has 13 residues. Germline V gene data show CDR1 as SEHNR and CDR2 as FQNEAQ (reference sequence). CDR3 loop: CASSSRPGETQYF. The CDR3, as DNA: TGTGCCAGCAGCTCCAGGCCGGGAGAGACCCAGTACTTC.

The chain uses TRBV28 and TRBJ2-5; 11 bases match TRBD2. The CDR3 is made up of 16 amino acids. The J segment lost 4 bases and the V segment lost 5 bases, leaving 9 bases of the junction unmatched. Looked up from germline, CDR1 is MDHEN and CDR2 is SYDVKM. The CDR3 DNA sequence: TGTGCCAGCAGTCGAATTAGCGGGAGGGCCTCAGAGACCCAGTACTTC. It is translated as CASSRISGRASETQYF.

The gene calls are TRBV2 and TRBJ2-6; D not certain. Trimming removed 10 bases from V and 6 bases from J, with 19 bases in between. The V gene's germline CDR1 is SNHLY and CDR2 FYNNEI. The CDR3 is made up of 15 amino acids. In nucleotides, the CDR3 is TGTGCCATGCAGAGCCCCTTAGATCTGGCCAACGTCCTGACTTTC. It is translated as CAMQSPLDLANVLTF. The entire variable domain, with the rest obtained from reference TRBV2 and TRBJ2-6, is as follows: EPEVTQTPSHQVTQMGQEVILRCVPISNHLYFYWYRQILGQKVEFLVSFYNNEISEKSEIFDDQFSVERPDGSNFTLKIRSTKLEDSAMYFCAMQSPLDLANVLTFGAGSRLTVL.

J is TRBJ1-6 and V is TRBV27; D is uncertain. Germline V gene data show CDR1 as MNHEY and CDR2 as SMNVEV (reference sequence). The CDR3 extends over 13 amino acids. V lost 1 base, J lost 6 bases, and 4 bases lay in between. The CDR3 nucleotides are TGTGCCAGCAGTTTATACTCTAATTCACCCCTCCACTTT. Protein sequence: CASSLYSNSPLHF.

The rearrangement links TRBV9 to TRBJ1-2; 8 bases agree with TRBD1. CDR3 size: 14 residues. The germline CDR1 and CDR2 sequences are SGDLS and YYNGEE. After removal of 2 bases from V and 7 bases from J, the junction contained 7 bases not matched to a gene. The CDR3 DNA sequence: TGTGCCAGCAGCGTCGACAGGGGATCGAGTGGCTACACCTTC. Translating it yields CASSVDRGSSGYTF.